This T cell receptor beta chain was observed in a study of blood T cell repertoires in COVID-19 (dated by TCRdb to 2018 to 2020). About the investigation overall: Samples covering the acute and convalescent phases of COVID-19 were provided by collaborators in the United States, Italy and Spain. Deeply sampled blood TCRbeta repertoires from subjects exposed to, actively infected with, or recovered from COVID-19 were included in the dataset. The repertoires were made available in a free public database intended to serve as a resource for research on the immune response to SARS-CoV-2. The samples were drawn from two sources: the first 160 participants of the ongoing ImmuneRACE study, and 1,200 or so subjects contributed by 6 global collaborators. Nearly every sample came with metadata listing a de-identified subject ID, COVID-19 status, age in years and sex. The prospective study material was composed of cDNA or gDNA derived from T cells, B-cell-depleted T cells, or PBMCs. Where HLA class I and class II types were available, the types were taken from metadata supplied by the sample provider, not from assay-based typing. The paper as a whole reports these results and caveats: Clinical and demographic metadata were provided uncurated, with the amount varying by source and participant.

TCRbeta CDR3 regions were amplified from genomic DNA using the immunoSEQ Assay, a bias-controlled multiplex PCR. As for the authors' bioinformatics: Nucleated cell counts per sample were estimated from amplification of reference gene primers within the assay. To quantify the absolute abundance of each unique TCRbeta CDR3 rearrangement, sequence reads were collapsed and filtered. For each sample, productive Simpson clonality was calculated as the square root of Simpson's diversity index over productive rearrangements. What TCRdb holds here is the immuneACCESS table cut down to in-frame rearrangements. Part of the clones is not present; checked against another copy, under half of the missing clones reflect an unresolved V gene, and the others are unexplained. The DNA was the basis for D and trimming; V, J and clone size are from that table. This sample has 150,000 or so clones in its table, and 84% of those were observed once. The ten biggest clones cover about 16% of the sample.

Enrolling through a virtual design, the prospective study's participants ranged in age from roughly 18 to 100 years and lived across 24 United States geographic areas. In the prospective study, participants were assigned to cohorts based on the clinical history participants reported in a screening survey and a study questionnaire. ImmuneRACE Cohort 3 recovered participants were defined by two consecutive negative NP/OP PCR tests, healthcare professional clearance, or symptom resolution. Mobile phlebotomists in the prospective study collected whole blood, serum and a nasopharyngeal or oropharyngeal swab from every participant. Participants in the prospective study had the option to provide additional blood draws and questionnaires over an approximately two-month period. Before DNA extraction, prospective study blood samples were shipped either frozen or at room temperature. This clone has only a few counts. The target of this receptor is not known. No much larger clone is present one base from it, and per-base qualities are unavailable.

The cysteine opens and the phenylalanine closes a CDR3 of 16 amino acids. The retained sequence is limited to the CDR3, 48 bases, with the frame set at the first base. CDR1 LGHDT and CDR2 YNNKEL are derived from the germline V gene (reference sequence). V lost 1 base and J lost 2 bases, and the count of bases not matched to a germline gene is 6. The TCR was taken from a man aged 50 to 59 who had recovered from COVID-19. Sequencing was carried out using PBMCs or T cells enriched from blood (not recorded which). The receptor chain draws on TRBV3-1 (or the pseudogene TRBV3-2) and TRBJ2-7, and TRBD2 matches 9 of the central bases. The CDR3 region reads CASSQVDLAGTYEQYF. The base sequence is TGTGCCAGCAGCCAAGTGGATCTAGCGGGGACCTACGAGCAGTACTTC.